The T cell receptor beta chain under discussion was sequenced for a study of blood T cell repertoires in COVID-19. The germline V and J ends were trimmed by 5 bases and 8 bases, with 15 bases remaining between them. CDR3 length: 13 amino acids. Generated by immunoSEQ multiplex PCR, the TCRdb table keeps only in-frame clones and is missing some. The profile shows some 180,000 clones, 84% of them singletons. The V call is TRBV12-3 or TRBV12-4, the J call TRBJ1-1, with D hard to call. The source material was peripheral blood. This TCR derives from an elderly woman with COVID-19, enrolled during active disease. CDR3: CASSLERQTEAFF. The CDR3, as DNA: TGTGCCAGCAGTCTAGAAAGACAAACCGAAGCTTTCTTT.